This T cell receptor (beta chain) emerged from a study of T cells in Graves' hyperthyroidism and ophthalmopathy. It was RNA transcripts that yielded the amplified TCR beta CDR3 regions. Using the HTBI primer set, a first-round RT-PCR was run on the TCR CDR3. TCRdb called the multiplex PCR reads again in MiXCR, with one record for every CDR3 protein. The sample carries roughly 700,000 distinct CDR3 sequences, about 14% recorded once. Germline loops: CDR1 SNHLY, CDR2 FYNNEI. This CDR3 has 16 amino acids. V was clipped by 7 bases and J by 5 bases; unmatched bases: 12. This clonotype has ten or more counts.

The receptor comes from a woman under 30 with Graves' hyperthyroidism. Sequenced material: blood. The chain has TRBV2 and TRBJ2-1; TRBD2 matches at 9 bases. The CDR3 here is CASKVESGRTDNEQFF. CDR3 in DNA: TGTGCCAGCAAGGTGGAGAGCGGGAGGACGGACAATGAGCAGTTCTTC.